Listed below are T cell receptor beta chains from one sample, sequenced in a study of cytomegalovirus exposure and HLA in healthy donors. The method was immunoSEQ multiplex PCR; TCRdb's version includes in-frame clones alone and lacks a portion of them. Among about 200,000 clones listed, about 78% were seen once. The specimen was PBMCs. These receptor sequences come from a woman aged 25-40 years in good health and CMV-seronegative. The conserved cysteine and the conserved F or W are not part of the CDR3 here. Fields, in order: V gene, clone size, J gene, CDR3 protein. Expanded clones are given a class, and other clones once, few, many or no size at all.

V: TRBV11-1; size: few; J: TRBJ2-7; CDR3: ASSLAAVSSYEQY
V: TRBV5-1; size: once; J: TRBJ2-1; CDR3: ASSLLREHNEQF
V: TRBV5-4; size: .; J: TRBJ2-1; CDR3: ASSLDSNEQF
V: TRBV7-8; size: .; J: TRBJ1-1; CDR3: ASSSQNRNSNTEAF
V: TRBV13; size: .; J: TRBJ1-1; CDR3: ASSPGTGMNTEAF
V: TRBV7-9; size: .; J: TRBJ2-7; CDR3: ASSFQTDYLREQY
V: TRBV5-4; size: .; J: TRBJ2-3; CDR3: ASSRSSSTDTQY
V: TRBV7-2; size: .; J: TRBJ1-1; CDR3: ASSLQRVEAF
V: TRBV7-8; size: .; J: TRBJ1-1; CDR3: ASSLAQGAEAF
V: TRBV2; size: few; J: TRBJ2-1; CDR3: ASSEAVYNEQF
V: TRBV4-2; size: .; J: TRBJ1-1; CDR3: ASSQDQSSDGENTEAF
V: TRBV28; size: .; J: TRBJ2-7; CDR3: ASRGGRYHSYEQY
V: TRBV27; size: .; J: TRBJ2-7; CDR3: ASSLNRDGEQY
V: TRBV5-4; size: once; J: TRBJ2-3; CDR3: ASSFLAGGRADTQY
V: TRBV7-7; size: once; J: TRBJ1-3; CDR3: ASSPAGFGNTIY
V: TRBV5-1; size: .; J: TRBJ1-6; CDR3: ASSSAGNSPLH
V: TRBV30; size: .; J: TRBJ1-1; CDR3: ACHTGGWTEAF
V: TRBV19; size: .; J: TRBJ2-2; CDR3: ASSITSGYTGELF
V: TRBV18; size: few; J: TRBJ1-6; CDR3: ASSPSGIPNSPLH
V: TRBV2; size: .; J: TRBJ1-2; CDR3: ASGVEGLYGYT
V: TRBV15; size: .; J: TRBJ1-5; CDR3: ATSRAGWSNQPQH
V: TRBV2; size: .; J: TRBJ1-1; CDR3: ASSGTGNRGAF
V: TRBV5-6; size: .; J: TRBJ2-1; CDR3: ASSLGGRYEQF
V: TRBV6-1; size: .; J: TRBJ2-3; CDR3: ASSELTTSPSTDTQY
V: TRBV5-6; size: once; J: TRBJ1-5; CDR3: ASSSTPTRDQPQH